This paragraph reports one T cell receptor (beta chain). Its target is not known. Germline V lookup: CDR1 SGHRS, CDR2 YFSETQ. The CDR3 is 15 residues long. The junction had 5 bases not matched to a gene; V was cut back by 0 bases and J by 5 bases. Both 60 Vbeta primers and 13 Jbeta primers went into the PCR. The protocol was immunoSEQ multiplex PCR, while the TCRdb copy is restricted to in-frame clones and leaves out a portion. The sample consists of 200,000 to 250,000 clones, more than 75% of them appearing once. The record originates from a study of cytomegalovirus exposure and HLA in healthy donors. Study observations and caveats: In a later analysis, a missense DCLRE1C variant was linked to TCR beta V- and J-gene trimming. At a 0.05 false discovery rate, a later analysis found 16,951 TCR beta sequences to be associated with HLA alleles. Sequencing likely generated an artifact that appeared as a cluster of highly shared sequence variants.

The chain links TRBV5-1 to TRBJ2-1, with TRBD1 matching over 7 bases. What was sequenced was PBMCs. This TCR derives from a human donor in good health. CDR3 nucleotides: TGCGCCAGCAGCTTGGCCTGGACAGGTGACAATGAGCAGTTCTTC. This translates into CASSLAWTGDNEQFF.